A single sample is the source of the 11 T cell receptor beta chains below, sequenced in a study of T cells in Graves' hyperthyroidism and ophthalmopathy. Using RNA transcripts as the source, TCR beta CDR3 regions were amplified. An initial round of RT-PCR targeting the TCR CDR3 relied on the HTBI primer set. TCRdb reprocessed the multiplex PCR reads via MiXCR and lists one record per CDR3 protein. The sample shows 560,000 or so distinct CDR3 sequences, roughly 46% of them seen only once. The sample taken for sequencing was peripheral blood or thyroid tissue (not recorded which). These receptors originate from a woman between 18 and 29 years old with Graves' hyperthyroidism.

The table lists this clonotype with a few counts. The chain has TRBV2 and TRBJ1-1, with 10 bases matching TRBD1. V shed 5 bases, J shed 10 bases, and the junction held 10 bases outside the gene matches. This CDR3 has 14 amino acids. The germline gives CDR1 SNHLY, CDR2 FYNNEI. The DNA for the CDR3 is TGTGCCAGCAGTCTCGACAGGGGGCAAGGTGGAGCTTTCTTT. It is translated as CASSLDRGQGGAFF.

This clonotype was counted between two and nine times. Written as DNA, the CDR3 is TGTGCCAGTAGTATTTTGGGACAAGAGACCCAGTACTTC. Its translation: CASSILGQETQYF. V gene TRBV19 combines with J gene TRBJ2-5; D not certain. CDR3 length: 13 amino acids. Germline assignment: CDR1 LNHDA and CDR2 SQIVND (reference sequence). V was trimmed by 3 bases and J by 2 bases, leaving 7 bases between them.

The V gene is TRBV11-1, the J gene TRBJ2-7; 7 positions match TRBD1. The germline V gene has CDR1 SGHAT and CDR2 FQDESV (reference sequence). The V segment lost 6 bases and the J segment 4 bases; nucleotides outside the gene matches: 9. The CDR3 length is 14 residues. CDR3 bases: TGTGCCAGCAGGGCCGGGACAGCTCATTACGAGCAGTACTTC. Amino acid sequence: CASRAGTAHYEQYF. The variable domain in full, with the rest retrieved from reference TRBV11-1 and TRBJ2-7, is EAEVAQSPRYKITEKSQAVAFWCDPISGHATLYWYRQILGQGPELLVQFQDESVVDDSQLPKDRFSAERLKGVDSTLKIQPAELGDSAMYLCASRAGTAHYEQYFGPGTRLTVT.

The chain carries TRBV29-1 and TRBJ1-2, with 7 bases identical to TRBD1. The V gene end was trimmed by 7 bases and the J gene end by 7 bases; junction bases not matched to a gene: 6. Germline V lookup: CDR1 SQVTM, CDR2 ANQGSEA. The CDR3 runs to 11 residues. CDR3 bases: TGCAGCGCTGCGACAGGGACTGGCTACACCTTC. Its translation: CSAATGTGYTF.

This clonotype appeared many times. This rearrangement joins TRBV6-5 to TRBJ2-5; D remains ambiguous. V dropped 5 bases and J dropped 5 bases, with 6 bases sitting between them. This CDR3 region has 11 residues. The germline V gene encodes CDR1 MNHEY and CDR2 SVGAGI. The CDR3 region is CASSTLETQYF. As DNA, the CDR3 is TGTGCCAGCAGTACCTTGGAGACCCAGTACTTC.

The chain employs TRBV7-3 and TRBJ2-2, with D unresolved. V lost 1 base, J lost 5 bases, and 14 bases lay in between. The CDR3 runs to 16 residues. Germline loops: CDR1 SGHTA, CDR2 FQGTGA. This CDR3 reads CASSLMPGFGTGELFF. The CDR3 nucleotides read TGTGCCAGCAGCTTAATGCCAGGTTTTGGAACCGGGGAGCTGTTTTTT.

This clonotype has at least ten counts. The genes are TRBV6-5 and TRBJ1-5; the match to TRBD1 covers 7 bases. CDR1 is MNHEY, CDR2 SVGAGI, per germline. This CDR3 comprises 15 residues. V lost 2 bases and J lost 0; bases outside the gene matches: 1. CDR3 in amino acids: CASSYTGASNQPQHF. In DNA, the CDR3 is TGTGCCAGCAGTTACACAGGGGCTAGCAATCAGCCCCAGCATTTT.

This clonotype has more than one count but fewer than ten. The V and J genes are TRBV7-2 and TRBJ1-4; perhaps TRBD1 as D (6 bases). The length of the CDR3 is 15 residues. V was clipped by 5 bases and J by 6 bases, with 16 bases between them. Germline V gives CDR1 SGHTA, CDR2 FQGNSA. The CDR3: CASSRGRDIYEKLFF. Here the CDR3 DNA reads TGTGCCAGCAGCCGCGGCCGGGACATCTATGAAAAACTGTTTTTT. Combining the CDR3 with reference TRBV7-2 and TRBJ1-4 gives the whole variable domain GAGVSQSPSNKVTEKGKDVELRCDPISGHTALYWYRQSLGQGLEFLIYFQGNSAPDKSGLPSDRFSAERTGGSVSTLTIQRTQQEDSAVYLCASSRGRDIYEKLFFGSGTQLSVL.

CDR3: CASSKGPAMDEQYF. CDR3 bases: TGTGCCAGCAGTAAGGGACCAGCCATGGACGAGCAGTACTTC. V usage is TRBV2 and J usage is TRBJ2-7; D possibly uses TRBD1 or TRBD2 (5 bases each). Germline assignment: CDR1 SNHLY and CDR2 FYNNEI. V gave up 5 bases and J gave up 5 bases, with 16 bases separating them. The CDR3 extends over 14 amino acids.

On this clonotype itself: Being one base from a much bigger clone, this may be a read error. This CDR3 is missing its conserved last phenylalanine or tryptophan, likely due to a read error. The chain has TRBV7-2 and TRBJ1-1, with D unresolved. Per the germline V gene, CDR1 is SGHTA and CDR2 is FQGNSA. The CDR3 consists of 14 residues. Trimming pared 5 bases from V and 0 bases from J, leaving 10 bases between. The CDR3 DNA reads as TGTGCCAGCAGCCAAGGCTCCATGAACACTGAAGCTTTCCTT. Its protein is CASSQGSMNTEAFL.

This clonotype was counted at least ten times. The genes are TRBV15 and TRBJ2-5, with D possibly matching TRBD1 (6 bases). The CDR3 is 15 residues long. Per the germline V gene, CDR1 is LNHNV and CDR2 is YYDKDF (reference sequence). V gave up 0 bases and J gave up 5 bases, with 13 bases separating them. The DNA for the CDR3 is TGTGCCACCAGCAGAGATCGGGCAGGGGTCGAGACCCAGTACTTC. Its translation is CATSRDRAGVETQYF.